Listed here are 32 T cell receptor beta chains from one sample, sequenced in a study of blood T cell repertoires in COVID-19. Here immunoSEQ multiplex PCR was the method, and the copy in TCRdb shows in-frame clones only, minus some. The repertoire holds approximately 210,000 clones, with approximately 82% as singletons. The sample was peripheral blood. Receptors originate from a woman older than 75 with acute or convalescent COVID-19.

The chain is built from TRBV6-5 and TRBJ2-5; 7 bases map to TRBD2. The CDR3 runs to 14 residues. Germline values: CDR1 MNHEY, CDR2 SVGAGI. J lost 2 bases, V lost 3 bases, and 3 bases had no gene match. CDR3 loop: CASSYGGDQETQYF. CDR3 coding DNA: TGTGCCAGCAGTTATGGGGGGGATCAAGAGACCCAGTACTTC.

Points on this clone: This CDR3 is also generated by other DNA sequences in the sample. This sequence joins TRBV3-1 (or the pseudogene TRBV3-2) and TRBJ2-7, with D unclear. The CDR3 consists of 12 residues. CDR1 is LGHDT, CDR2 YNNKEL, per germline (reference sequence). Deletions cut 1 base from V and 4 bases from J, with 5 bases between. The chain's CDR3 is CASSQVRYEQYF. CDR3 DNA sequence: TGTGCCAGCAGCCAAGTACGGTACGAGCAGTACTTC.

The chain recombines TRBV11-1 with TRBJ1-2, with 9 bases identical to TRBD1. CDR3 length equals 16 residues. Germline CDR1 reads SGHAT; CDR2 reads FQDESV (reference sequence). The ends lost 0 bases at V and 2 bases at J; junction bases unmatched: 4. The CDR3 spells CASSLAPGTGNYGYTF. CDR3 nucleotides: TGTGCCAGCAGCTTAGCGCCCGGGACAGGGAACTATGGCTACACCTTC.

V and J are TRBV10-2 and TRBJ1-1, with 8 bases identical to TRBD1. V dropped 6 bases and J dropped 4; count of bases not matched to a gene: 7. This CDR3 spans 14 amino acids. The V gene's germline CDR1 is WSHSY and CDR2 SAAADI. CDR3 region: CASRTGGGFTEAFF. The CDR3 nucleotides read TGCGCCAGCAGAACAGGGGGAGGTTTCACTGAAGCTTTCTTT.

The V and J genes are TRBV2 and TRBJ1-2; D is perhaps TRBD1 (5 bases). Germline V lookup: CDR1 SNHLY, CDR2 FYNNEI. V was cut by 9 bases and J by 0 bases, with 20 bases left in between. The CDR3 is made up of 16 amino acids. The CDR3 spells CASPLIDSASNYGYTF. In nucleotides, the CDR3 is TGTGCCAGTCCCCTTATCGACAGCGCCTCTAACTATGGCTACACCTTC.

The CDR3 DNA sequence: TGTGCCAGCAGCCAAGCCCCCGGGACAATTAGCACAGATACGCAGTATTTT. Residues: CASSQAPGTISTDTQYF. The V call is TRBV3-1 (or the pseudogene TRBV3-2), the J call TRBJ2-3, with D perhaps TRBD1 (6 bases). V was pared by 1 base and J by 0 bases, with 14 bases between. The CDR3 loop spans 17 amino acids. CDR1 is LGHDT and CDR2 is YNNKEL in the germline V gene (reference sequence).

This chain links TRBV5-4 with TRBJ1-1, with D maybe TRBD1 (6 bases). Germline V lookup: CDR1 SGHNT, CDR2 YYREEE (reference sequence). V shed 0 bases and J shed 1 base, with 7 bases lying between them. The CDR3 is 14 amino acids. The CDR3 coding sequence is TGTGCCAGCAGCTTGGCAGGGGCGAACACTGAAGCTTTCTTT. It codes for CASSLAGANTEAFF.

The V gene is TRBV10-3, the J gene TRBJ1-3; D remains ambiguous. Germline assignment: CDR1 ENHRY and CDR2 SYGVKD. This CDR3 spans 12 amino acids. With 8 bases removed from V and 4 bases from J, the gap between germline ends came to 9 bases. The CDR3 nucleotides read TGTGCCATCGTCGGGGAAGGAAACACCATATATTTT. Residues: CAIVGEGNTIYF.

The J gene is TRBJ2-1, the V gene TRBV5-4, with D unresolved. Germline CDR1 SGHNT, CDR2 YYREEE (reference sequence). V lost 0 bases to trimming and J lost 5 bases, with 6 bases between them. This CDR3 region has 13 residues. CDR3 DNA sequence: TGTGCCAGCAGCTTGGGTAACAACAATGAGCAGTTCTTC. Amino acid sequence: CASSLGNNNEQFF.

The chain is built from TRBV6-5 and TRBJ1-4; TRBD1 matches 9 bases. CDR3 length: 13 amino acids. The V segment lost 6 bases and the J segment 8 bases; nucleotides outside the gene matches: 4. In germline, CDR1 is MNHEY, CDR2 SVGAGI. The CDR3: CASSWTGEEKLFF. CDR3 sequence (DNA): TGTGCCAGCAGCTGGACAGGGGAGGAAAAACTGTTTTTT.

This chain uses TRBV5-5 with TRBJ2-5, with 8 bases that match TRBD2. Trimming removed 4 bases from V and 1 base from J; junction bases left unmatched: 6. Germline CDR1 and CDR2: SGHKS and YYEKEE (reference sequence). This CDR3 has 15 residues. The DNA of the CDR3 is TGTGCCAGCAGCCCGGGACTAGTTCCCCAAGAGACCCAGTACTTC. Its protein product is CASSPGLVPQETQYF.

As DNA, the CDR3 is TGTGCCAGCAGCCTACAGGGGGGGTCAGATACGCAGTATTTT. Protein sequence: CASSLQGGSDTQYF. The genes are TRBV6-5 and TRBJ2-3; a weak D match, TRBD1 (8 bases). The V end was cut by 6 bases, the J end by 4 bases, with 14 bases between. The CDR3 totals 14 residues. Germline CDR1 reads MNHEY; CDR2 reads SVGAGI.

This clone has a handful of counts. In nucleotides, the CDR3 is TGTGCCAGTAGTATCCCTGGGCCCTCCTACGAGCAGTACTTC. The encoded protein is CASSIPGPSYEQYF. The chain is built from TRBV19 and TRBJ2-7; no clear D. The CDR3 loop spans 14 amino acids. Germline V CDR1 and CDR2: LNHDA, SQIVND (reference sequence). Between the trimmed V and J ends, which lost 3 bases and 0 bases, there was a span of 9 bases.

The J gene is TRBJ1-6, the V gene TRBV14; D not resolved. V was trimmed by 0 bases and J by 7 bases, leaving 7 bases between them. Germline V CDR1 and CDR2: SGHDN, FVKESK. This CDR3 is built from 14 residues. CDR3 region: CASSQEAVNSPLHF. The CDR3 nucleotides are TGTGCCAGCAGCCAAGAAGCGGTGAATTCACCCCTCCACTTT.

In its sample, this clone was seen a few times. The rearrangement links TRBV6-5 to TRBJ1-2; D may be TRBD1 (5 bases). The CDR3 spans 14 residues. Trimming pared 10 bases from V and 4 bases from J, leaving 19 bases between. Germline CDR1 and CDR2: MNHEY and SVGAGI. The CDR3 nucleotides are TGTGCCATCCATGACAGATCTCTCGGCTATGGCTACACCTTC. It codes for CAIHDRSLGYGYTF.

Notes on this clone: One junction end disagrees with the germline gene, perhaps due to a read error. The chain recombines TRBV3-1 (or the pseudogene TRBV3-2) with TRBJ1-6, with D maybe TRBD1 (6 bases). The CDR3 is 14 residues long. Germline CDR1 reads LGHDT; CDR2 reads YNNKEL (reference sequence). The CDR3 nucleotides read TGTGCCAGCAGCCAAGATACTTCCCCGACCGGGACACGGTTC. It codes for CASSQDTSPTGTRF.

The chain recombines TRBV6-1 with TRBJ1-6; tentative D call: TRBD1 (5 bases). Germline V lookup: CDR1 MNHNS, CDR2 SASEGT. This CDR3 spans 16 amino acids. The V and J ends lost 1 base and 1 base respectively, with 8 bases between them. This CDR3 is CASSEVPGSYNSPLHF. As DNA, the CDR3 is TGTGCCAGCAGTGAAGTGCCAGGGTCCTATAATTCACCCCTCCACTTT.

This clone was recorded only once. The rearrangement uses TRBV5-1 and TRBJ2-7, with D perhaps TRBD2 (5 bases). Trimming left V 4 bases short and J 3 bases short, with 17 bases between. Germline assignment: CDR1 SGHRS and CDR2 YFSETQ. CDR3 length: 15 amino acids. The CDR3 here is CASSVGPTSLYEQYF. DNA for the CDR3: TGCGCCAGCAGCGTGGGTCCTACTAGTCTCTACGAGCAGTACTTC.

The rearrangement links TRBV9 to TRBJ2-7; 8 nucleotides line up with TRBD2. Losses at the gene ends were 4 bases for V and 2 bases for J; bases not matched to a gene: 23. The CDR3 is 20 amino acids. Germline loops: CDR1 SGDLS, CDR2 YYNGEE. The CDR3 nucleotides read TGTGCCAGCAGCAGGGGGATATTGAGCCCGGGAGGGGGATATCCCTACGAGCAGTACTTC. Protein product: CASSRGILSPGGGYPYEQYF. Full variable domain (outside the CDR3, taken from reference TRBV9 and TRBJ2-7): DSGVTQTPKHLITATGQRVTLRCSPRSGDLSVYWYQQSLDQGLQFLIQYYNGEERAKGNILERFSAQQFPDLHSELNLSSLELGDSALYFCASSRGILSPGGGYPYEQYFGPGTRLTVT.

The rearrangement links TRBV29-1 to TRBJ1-2; a weak D match, TRBD1 (5 bases). The CDR3 runs 12 residues. Germline V gene data show CDR1 as SQVTM and CDR2 as ANQGSEA. The V gene lost 6 bases and the J gene lost 1 base, with 9 bases spanning the gap. CDR3 in amino acids: CSVETVNYGYTF. DNA of the CDR3: TGCAGCGTCGAGACAGTTAACTATGGCTACACCTTC.

The chain is built from TRBV4-3 and TRBJ1-4; D possibly corresponds to TRBD1 (5 bases). Trimming cost V 0 bases and J 10 bases, with 12 bases left between them. The CDR3 sequence is 14 residues long. In germline, CDR1 is LGHNA, CDR2 YSLEER. The CDR3 sequence: CASSQDLAGGKLFF. The DNA of the CDR3 is TGCGCCAGCAGCCAAGACCTCGCCGGGGGAAAACTGTTTTTT.

The V gene is TRBV18, the J gene TRBJ2-2; TRBD1 aligns across 11 bases. The CDR3 totals 15 residues. Germline CDR1 and CDR2: KGHSH and LQKENI. The V and J ends lost 5 bases and 4 bases, in that order; junction bases with no gene match: 3. CDR3 loop: CASSWDRGTTGELFF. CDR3 DNA: TGTGCCAGCTCATGGGACAGGGGGACCACCGGGGAGCTGTTTTTT.

The V gene is TRBV19, the J gene TRBJ2-1, with 11 bases lining up with TRBD1. From germline, CDR1 is LNHDA and CDR2 SQIVND (reference sequence). The CDR3 sequence is 13 residues long. The junction had 6 bases not matched to a gene; V was cut back by 10 bases and J by 7 bases. CDR3 in amino acids: CATRGTGGNEQFF. In nucleotides, the CDR3 is TGTGCCACCAGAGGGACAGGGGGAAATGAGCAGTTCTTC.

This clone was seen once. The V call is TRBV7-2, the J call TRBJ1-1, with D uncertain. From germline, CDR1 is SGHTA and CDR2 FQGNSA. The CDR3 extends over 14 amino acids. V shed 1 base and J shed 4 bases, with 10 bases lying between them. CDR3 bases: TGTGCCAGCAGCTTAGGGCGTTGGAGCACTGAAGCTTTCTTT. Its protein product is CASSLGRWSTEAFF.

The genes are TRBV7-2 and TRBJ1-2; the D is unclear. The germline V gene has CDR1 SGHTA and CDR2 FQGNSA. V lost 5 bases, J lost 0 bases, and 10 bases lay in between. This CDR3 is 14 amino acids long. The CDR3 DNA follows: TGTGCCAGCAGCCGCCAGAAGTCTAACTATGGCTACACCTTC. Translated: CASSRQKSNYGYTF. The full variable domain, with the rest looked up from reference TRBV7-2 and TRBJ1-2, is GAGVSQSPSNKVTEKGKDVELRCDPISGHTALYWYRQSLGQGLEFLIYFQGNSAPDKSGLPSDRFSAERTGGSVSTLTIQRTQQEDSAVYLCASSRQKSNYGYTFGSGTRLTVV.

This clone was detected only once. The chain has TRBV24-1 and TRBJ2-5; D might be TRBD1 (6 bases). There are 13 residues in the CDR3. The germline V and J ends were trimmed by 6 bases and 5 bases, with 12 bases remaining between them. Looked up from germline, CDR1 is KGHDR and CDR2 is SFDVKD. The CDR3 sequence: CATSRGIPETQYF. In DNA form, the CDR3 reads TGTGCCACCAGTAGGGGGATCCCTGAGACCCAGTACTTC.

This clone was observed a few times. V gene TRBV5-6 combines with J gene TRBJ2-7, with 12 positions matching TRBD2. Germline CDR1 is SGHDT and CDR2 is YYEEEE. This CDR3 is built from 15 residues. V dropped 4 bases and J dropped 4; count of bases not matched to a gene: 6. The CDR3 loop reads CASSQTSGGLYEQYF. The CDR3 region has the DNA TGTGCCAGCAGCCAAACTAGCGGGGGGCTTTACGAGCAGTACTTC.

With respect to this clone: The same CDR3 arises from other DNA sequences in this sample as well. This chain links TRBV18 with TRBJ2-5, with no clear D. Germline CDR1 is KGHSH and CDR2 is LQKENI. This CDR3 is built from 11 residues. The germline V and J ends were trimmed by 4 bases and 3 bases, with 3 bases remaining between them. The CDR3, as DNA: TGTGCCAGCTCACTCGAAGAGACCCAGTACTTC. Its protein is CASSLEETQYF.

This clone was observed many times. Other nucleotide sequences in the sample specify the same CDR3. The chain is built from TRBV11-3 and TRBJ1-1; tentative D call: TRBD1 (5 bases). The CDR3 is 13 residues long. In germline, CDR1 is SGHNT, CDR2 YENEEA. Trimming stripped 2 bases from V and 1 base from J, with 5 bases between. The CDR3 DNA reads as TGTGCCAGCAGCTTACAGGGGAACACTGAAGCTTTCTTT. Encoded protein: CASSLQGNTEAFF. The whole variable domain, remainder taken from reference TRBV11-3 and TRBJ1-1, is EAGVVQSPRYKIIEKKQPVAFWCNPISGHNTLYWYLQNLGQGPELLIRYENEEAVDDSQLPKDRFSAERLKGVDSTLKIQPAELGDSAVYLCASSLQGNTEAFFGQGTRLTVV.

This chain connects TRBV11-2 to TRBJ2-1; D remains unclear. Germline CDR1 SGHAT, CDR2 FQNNGV. The CDR3 extends over 14 amino acids. Trimming removed 1 base at V and 6 bases at J, with 10 bases between. This chain's CDR3 is CASSLGPSGNEQFF. As DNA, the CDR3 is TGTGCCAGCAGCTTAGGACCTTCGGGCAATGAGCAGTTCTTC.

This clone was observed a handful of times. The chain combines TRBV21-1 with TRBJ1-6. TRBV21-1 is a documented pseudogene. The CDR3 consists of 16 residues. CDR3 loop: CASSTLKEGQNSPLHF. The CDR3 DNA sequence: TGTGCCAGCAGCACTCTCAAGGAGGGGCAGAATTCACCCCTCCACTTT.

This chain joins TRBV20-1 and TRBJ2-7; the D gene is possibly TRBD2 (5 bases). Trimming removed 3 bases at V and 4 bases at J, with 7 bases between. The CDR3 is 11 residues long. From germline, CDR1 is DFQATT and CDR2 SNEGSKA (reference sequence). The CDR3 DNA reads TGCAGTGCTAGTCGGGGTTACGAGCAGTACTTC. Translation gives CSASRGYEQYF.